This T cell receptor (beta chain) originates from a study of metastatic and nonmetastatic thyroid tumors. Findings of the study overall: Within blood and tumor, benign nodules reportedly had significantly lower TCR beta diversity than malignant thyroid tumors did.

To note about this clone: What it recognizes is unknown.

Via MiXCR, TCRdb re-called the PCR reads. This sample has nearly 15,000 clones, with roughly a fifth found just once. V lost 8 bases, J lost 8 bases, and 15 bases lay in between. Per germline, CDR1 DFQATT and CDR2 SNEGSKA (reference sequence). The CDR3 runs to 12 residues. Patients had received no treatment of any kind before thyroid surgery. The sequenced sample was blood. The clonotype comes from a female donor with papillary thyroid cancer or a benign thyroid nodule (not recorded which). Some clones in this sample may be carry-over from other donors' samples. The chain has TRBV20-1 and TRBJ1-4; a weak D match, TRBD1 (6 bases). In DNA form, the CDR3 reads TGCAGTTGTATAGGGGGTGGGGAAAAACTGTTTTTT. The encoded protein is CSCIGGGEKLFF.